There are many counts of the clone carrying this T cell receptor beta chain. What it binds is not known. These data are taken from a study of T cells after yellow fever vaccination. Looking at the study overall: SMART-Seq v4 Ultra Low Input served to prepare low-cell-number fractions.

Notes on the study in general: Post-booster reappearance was seen for most primary-vaccination clones (roughly 97% CD4, around 89% CD8). Some clonotypes were seen in both the CD4 and the CD8 compartments. These made up a small share and likely arose from convergent recombination.

Each CDR3 protein is one row after TCRdb ran MiXCR on the 5' RACE reads. The sample comprises 300,000 to 400,000 distinct CDR3 sequences, approximately 12% of which are singletons, and under 4% rests with the top ten. Specimen: CD4+ T cells sorted from PBMCs, collected 45 days after the yellow fever booster vaccination. The receptor's source is a man between 18 and 35 years old who received the YFV17D yellow fever vaccine.

In nucleotides, the CDR3 is TGTGCCACCAGTGATCCCCGACAGGGGAACACTGAAGCTTTCTTT. As protein: CATSDPRQGNTEAFF. V is TRBV24-1 and J is TRBJ1-1, with 7 bases aligning to TRBD1. The CDR3 is made up of 15 amino acids. Per the germline V gene, CDR1 is KGHDR and CDR2 is SFDVKD. V dropped 3 bases and J dropped 1; count of bases not matched to a gene: 4.